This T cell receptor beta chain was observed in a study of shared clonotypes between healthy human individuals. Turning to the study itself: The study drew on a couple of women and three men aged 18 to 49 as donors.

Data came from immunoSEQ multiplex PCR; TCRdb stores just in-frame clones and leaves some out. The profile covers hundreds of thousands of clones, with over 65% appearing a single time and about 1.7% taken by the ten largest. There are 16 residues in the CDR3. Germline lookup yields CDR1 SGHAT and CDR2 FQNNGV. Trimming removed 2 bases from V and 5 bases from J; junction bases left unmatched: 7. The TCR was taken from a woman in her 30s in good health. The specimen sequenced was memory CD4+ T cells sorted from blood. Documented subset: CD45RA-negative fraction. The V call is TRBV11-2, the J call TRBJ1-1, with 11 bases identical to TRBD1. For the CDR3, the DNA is TGTGCCAGCAGCTTACAATCGGGACAGGGGGGAACTGAAGCTTTCTTT. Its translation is CASSLQSGQGGTEAFF.